These 21 T cell receptor beta chains share one sample of origin, sequenced in a study of neurological immune-mediated disorders. TCRdb called the 5' RACE reads again in MiXCR, with one record for every CDR3 protein. The sample has approximately 32,000 distinct CDR3 sequences; less than 8.5% are singletons. Sample: PBMCs. These receptors were obtained from a woman in her 40s in good health.

Only a few counts were recorded for this clonotype. The V call is TRBV20-1, the J call TRBJ1-2, with 8 bases matching TRBD1. Trimming cost V 6 bases and J 2 bases; bases outside gene matches: 5. Germline-derived CDR1 and CDR2 are DFQATT and SNEGSKA (reference sequence). The CDR3 contains 13 residues. CDR3: CSATQGVNYGYTF. The CDR3 DNA reads as TGCAGTGCGACACAGGGGGTGAACTATGGCTACACCTTC.

This clonotype was recorded many times. The V and J genes are TRBV3-1 and TRBJ1-1; D call uncertain. This CDR3 region has 12 residues. V was shortened by 2 bases and J by 11 bases, with 12 bases between the two germline ends. Germline loops: CDR1 LGHDT, CDR2 YNNKEL (reference sequence). This CDR3 is CASSQPGMVAFF. CDR3 DNA: TGTGCCAGCAGCCAACCCGGGATGGTGGCTTTCTTT. Looking up the rest from reference TRBV3-1 and TRBJ1-1 gives the full variable domain: DTAVSQTPKYLVTQMGNDKSIKCEQNLGHDTMYWYKQDSKKFLKIMFSYNNKELIINETVPNRFSPKSPDKAHLNLHINSLELGDSAVYFCASSQPGMVAFFGQGTRLTVV.

This clonotype was observed at least ten times. As DNA, the CDR3 is TGTGCCAGCAGCCCGGGACAGCCGAACACTGAAGCTTTCTTT. This encodes CASSPGQPNTEAFF. This sequence joins TRBV12-3 or TRBV12-4 and TRBJ1-1; 7 bases are a match to TRBD1. Unmatched junction bases numbered 5, after V lost 6 bases and J lost 1 base. The CDR3 runs 14 residues.

This clonotype was observed many times. J is TRBJ2-1 and V is TRBV19; 7 bases map to TRBD1. Trimming at V came to 0 bases and at J to 1 base, leaving 0 bases not matched to a gene. CDR1 LNHDA and CDR2 SQIVND come from the germline V gene (reference sequence). The CDR3 consists of 15 residues. CDR3 in amino acids: CASSIEGQSYNEQFF. The CDR3 DNA reads as TGTGCCAGTAGTATAGAGGGACAGTCCTACAATGAGCAGTTCTTC.

A word on this clonotype: This could be a read error, since a much larger clone is one nucleotide away. The chain carries TRBV3-1 and TRBJ1-1; D is unresolved. CDR1 is LGHDT, CDR2 YNNKEL, per germline (reference sequence). V lost 3 bases, J lost 4 bases, and 9 bases lay in between. The CDR3 sequence is 13 residues long. This CDR3 is CASSHVGVTEAFF. In DNA, the CDR3 is TGTGCCAGCAGCCACGTGGGCGTCACTGAAGCTTTCTTT.

This clonotype was found many times. V and J are TRBV29-1 and TRBJ1-1; TRBD1 might be the D (6 bases). Germline CDR1 and CDR2: SQVTM and ANQGSEA. This CDR3 spans 13 amino acids. V was shortened by 7 bases and J by 0 bases, with 12 bases between the two germline ends. The CDR3 DNA follows: TGCAGCGGATCGGACAGCATGAACACTGAAGCTTTCTTT. Translation gives CSGSDSMNTEAFF.

This clonotype has a count of ten or more. This chain uses TRBV6-6 with TRBJ2-2, with 8 positions matching TRBD2. Germline V gene lookup returns CDR1 MNHNY and CDR2 SVGAGI (reference sequence). V was clipped by 5 bases and J by 6 bases; unmatched bases: 5. The CDR3 runs 14 residues. The CDR3 DNA reads as TGTGCCAGCAGTGCCGGGAGGGAGGCCGGGGAGCTGTTTTTT. It is translated as CASSAGREAGELFF.

This clonotype was seen repeatedly, ten times or more. This chain joins TRBV27 and TRBJ2-7; D may be TRBD1 or TRBD2 (5 bases each). This CDR3 comprises 17 residues. The V gene lost 10 bases and the J gene lost 4 bases, with 29 bases spanning the gap. Germline V gene sequence: CDR1 MNHEY, CDR2 SMNVEV (reference sequence). The CDR3 DNA is TGTGCCACCTTTCCCCGGGGCAGAACAAACGAAGTGTACGAGCAGTACTTC. Amino acids: CATFPRGRTNEVYEQYF.

This clonotype was detected many times. The V and J genes are TRBV20-1 and TRBJ2-1, with TRBD1 matching over 7 bases. This CDR3 region has 13 residues. CDR1 is DFQATT, CDR2 SNEGSKA, per germline (reference sequence). V gave up 6 bases and J gave up 7 bases; unmatched junction bases: 9. CDR3 nucleotide sequence: TGCAGTGCCACAGAGGGGGCTGTAAATGAGCAGTTCTTC. Encoded protein: CSATEGAVNEQFF.

This clonotype was counted at least ten times. The chain carries TRBV5-1 and TRBJ1-2; D is unresolved. V gave up 2 bases and J gave up 4 bases, with 9 bases separating them. The CDR3 totals 13 residues. Per germline, CDR1 SGHRS and CDR2 YFSETQ. In DNA, the CDR3 is TGCGCCAGCAGCTTCGCAGGTGCCTATGGCTACACCTTC. It codes for CASSFAGAYGYTF.

This clonotype was counted ten times or more. V is TRBV10-1 and J is TRBJ2-1, with 11 positions matching TRBD2. This CDR3 spans 16 amino acids. Trimming took 4 bases from V and 7 from J; bases not matched to a gene: 9. Germline V gene sequence: CDR1 WNHNN, CDR2 SYGVQD (reference sequence). CDR3 in DNA: TGCGCCAGCAGTGTGGCTAGCGGGAGGATGGAAAATGAGCAGTTCTTC. The encoded protein is CASSVASGRMENEQFF.

This clonotype has ten or more counts. The chain carries TRBV21-1 and TRBJ2-3; the table calls TRBD1, which could not be checked here. TRBV21-1 represents a pseudogene. The CDR3 extends over 17 amino acids. The CDR3 region has the DNA TGTGCCAGCAGCACCCGGGACAGCGCCTCGAGCACAGATACGCAGTATTTT. It translates to CASSTRDSASSTDTQYF.

At least ten counts were recorded for this clonotype. The rearrangement joins TRBV5-1 to TRBJ2-1; D assignment may be TRBD1 or TRBD2 (5 bases each). The CDR3 totals 14 residues. The V gene's germline CDR1 is SGHRS and CDR2 YFSETQ. Trimming left V 0 bases short and J 5 bases short, with 9 bases between. The DNA of the CDR3 is TGCGCCAGCAGCTTGGGGGACCTAAACAATGAGCAGTTCTTC. It translates to CASSLGDLNNEQFF.

This clonotype was seen ten or more times. The V gene is TRBV5-6, the J gene TRBJ2-5; the D gene could be TRBD1 or TRBD2 (5 bases each). The CDR3 runs to 16 residues. The V end lost 1 base, the J end lost 1 base, and 14 bases lay between the germline ends. The germline V gene has CDR1 SGHDT and CDR2 YYEEEE. CDR3 amino acids: CASSLRGAGPQETQYF. In DNA form, the CDR3 reads TGTGCCAGCAGCTTGAGAGGGGCAGGGCCCCAAGAGACCCAGTACTTC.

This clonotype was counted ten times or more. This chain uses TRBV5-1 with TRBJ1-3, with a tentative D call TRBD1 (5 bases). The ends were cut back, 3 bases at V and 0 bases at J, with 16 bases in the middle. The germline gives CDR1 SGHRS, CDR2 YFSETQ. This CDR3 is 17 amino acids long. CDR3 residues: CASSYSGPRSSGNTIYF. CDR3 bases: TGCGCCAGCAGCTACTCGGGACCCCGGAGCTCTGGAAACACCATATATTTT.

The sample holds many counts of this clonotype. The CDR3, as DNA: TGCAGCGTTGAAGATTTTTACTCCGGGACAGGGGATCCCCTAACGCAGTATTTT. It specifies CSVEDFYSGTGDPLTQYF. The chain uses TRBV29-1 and TRBJ2-3; the match to TRBD1 covers 10 bases. Trimming took 0 bases from V and 9 from J; bases not matched to a gene: 18. CDR1 is SQVTM, CDR2 ANQGSEA, per germline. This CDR3 comprises 18 residues.

The V gene is TRBV19, the J gene TRBJ2-2; no clear D. Germline values: CDR1 LNHDA, CDR2 SQIVND (reference sequence). CDR3 length: 13 amino acids. V lost 3 bases, J lost 5 bases, and 7 bases lay in between. The CDR3: CASSISMTGELFF. The DNA for the CDR3 is TGTGCCAGTAGTATTTCCATGACCGGGGAGCTGTTTTTT.

This clonotype was counted many times. The chain uses TRBV3-1 and TRBJ2-3; 9 bases align to TRBD1. There are 16 residues in the CDR3. Germline CDR1 is LGHDT and CDR2 is YNNKEL (reference sequence). V shed 4 bases, J shed 3 bases, and the junction held 8 bases outside the gene matches. DNA of the CDR3: TGTGCCAGCAGCCCGAGGGGGGACAGGGTGACAGATACGCAGTATTTT. This encodes CASSPRGDRVTDTQYF.

This clonotype was recorded many times. The chain couples TRBV12-3 or TRBV12-4 to TRBJ2-5; a weak D match, TRBD2 (6 bases). The CDR3 sequence is 13 residues long. V was clipped by 3 bases and J by 7 bases, with 12 bases between them. As DNA, the CDR3 is TGTGCCAGCAGTTTTCCGGGGGATGTGACCCAGTACTTC. Its protein product is CASSFPGDVTQYF.

There are many counts of this clonotype. This sequence joins TRBV10-3 and TRBJ2-1, with 11 nucleotides matching TRBD2. CDR3 length equals 14 residues. Per germline, CDR1 ENHRY and CDR2 SYGVKD. V lost 6 bases, J lost 4 bases, and 2 bases stayed unmatched. DNA for the CDR3: TGTGCCATCAGGACTAGCGGGACTTACAATGAGCAGTTCTTC. It specifies CAIRTSGTYNEQFF.

The V and J genes are TRBV10-2 and TRBJ2-7; D may correspond to TRBD1 or TRBD2 (5 bases each). Trimming took off 4 bases at V and 5 bases at J, with 15 bases between the two ends. The CDR3 totals 14 residues. Germline CDR1 WSHSY, CDR2 SAAADI. The CDR3 DNA is TGCGCCAGCAGTGGCCCGAGTGGGGGTGACGAGCAGTACTTC. Protein: CASSGPSGGDEQYF.